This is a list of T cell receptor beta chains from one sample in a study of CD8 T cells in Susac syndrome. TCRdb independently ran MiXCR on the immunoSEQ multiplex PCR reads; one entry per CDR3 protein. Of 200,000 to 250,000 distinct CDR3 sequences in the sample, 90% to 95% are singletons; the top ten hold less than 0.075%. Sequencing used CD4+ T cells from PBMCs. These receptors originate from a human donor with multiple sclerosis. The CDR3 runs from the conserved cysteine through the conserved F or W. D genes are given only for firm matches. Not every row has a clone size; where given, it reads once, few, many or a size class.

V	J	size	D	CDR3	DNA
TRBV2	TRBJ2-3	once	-	CASSVGDFADTQYF	TGTGCCAGCAGTGTGGGAGACTTTGCAGATACGCAGTATTTT
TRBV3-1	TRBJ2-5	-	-	CASSQGRGTSTQYF	TGTGCCAGCAGCCAAGGCAGGGGGACTTCGACCCAGTACTTC
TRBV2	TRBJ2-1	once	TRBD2	CASRGLAGAHEQFF	TGTGCCAGCAGGGGACTAGCGGGAGCCCATGAGCAGTTCTTC
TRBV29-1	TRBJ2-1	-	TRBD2	CSGSGRAVNEQFF	TGCAGCGGGAGCGGGAGGGCCGTTAATGAGCAGTTCTTC
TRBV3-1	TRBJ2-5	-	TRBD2	CASSQVLGLAQETQYF	TGTGCCAGCAGCCAAGTTCTGGGACTAGCGCAGGAGACCCAGTACTTC
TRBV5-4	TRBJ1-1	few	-	CASSLAGGLNTEAFF	TGTGCCAGCAGCTTGGCGGGGGGCCTGAACACTGAAGCTTTCTTT
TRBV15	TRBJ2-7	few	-	CATSRNRFSYEQYF	TGTGCCACCAGCAGAAACAGGTTCTCCTACGAGCAGTACTTC
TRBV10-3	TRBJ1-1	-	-	CAIRRGPNTEAFF	TGTGCCATCAGGCGGGGCCCGAACACTGAAGCTTTCTTT
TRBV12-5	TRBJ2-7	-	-	CASGLGNFRMRTRAGEQYF	TGTGCTAGTGGTTTGGGTAACTTCCGGATGAGGACAAGGGCAGGCGAGCAGTACTTC
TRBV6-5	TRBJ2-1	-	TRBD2	CASSYGEWGGDNEQFF	TGTGCCAGCAGTTACGGGGAGTGGGGGGGAGACAATGAGCAGTTCTTC
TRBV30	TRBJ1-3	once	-	CAWNAGVGDTIYF	TGTGCCTGGAACGCAGGGGTTGGTGACACCATATATTTT
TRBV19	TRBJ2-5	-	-	CASRSGRGRETQYF	TGTGCCAGCAGGTCGGGGAGGGGGCGAGAGACCCAGTACTTC
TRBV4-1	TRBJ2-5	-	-	CASSQGERETQYF	TGCGCCAGCAGCCAAGGGGAACGAGAGACCCAGTACTTC
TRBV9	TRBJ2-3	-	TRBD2	CASSDPGLAGGITDTQYF	TGTGCCAGCAGCGACCCCGGACTAGCGGGAGGGATCACAGATACGCAGTATTTT
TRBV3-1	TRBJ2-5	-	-	CASSQFGLGETQYF	TGTGCCAGCAGCCAATTCGGGTTGGGGGAGACCCAGTACTTC
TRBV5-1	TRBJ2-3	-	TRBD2	CASSSGLAGGFTDTQYF	TGCGCCAGCAGCTCTGGACTAGCGGGGGGGTTCACAGATACGCAGTATTTT
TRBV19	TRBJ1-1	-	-	CASSIVGGRTEAFF	TGTGCCAGTAGTATAGTAGGAGGGAGGACTGAAGCTTTCTTT
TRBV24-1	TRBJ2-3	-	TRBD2	CATSDFTSGNTDTQYF	TGTGCCACCAGTGATTTTACTAGCGGAAATACAGATACGCAGTATTTT
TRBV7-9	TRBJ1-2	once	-	CASGWDARGYTF	TGTGCCAGCGGCTGGGACGCACGCGGCTACACCTTC
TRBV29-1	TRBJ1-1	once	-	CSALRATNTEAFF	TGCAGCGCACTTAGGGCGACGAACACTGAAGCTTTCTTT
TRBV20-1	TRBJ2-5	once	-	CSARAQPLETQYF	TGCAGTGCTAGAGCCCAACCCCTAGAGACCCAGTACTTC
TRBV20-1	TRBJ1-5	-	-	CSAGGISNQPQHF	TGCAGCGCGGGGGGCATAAGCAATCAGCCCCAGCATTTT
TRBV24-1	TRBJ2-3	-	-	CATSDLPDTQYF	TGTGCCACCAGTGATCTCCCAGATACGCAGTATTTT
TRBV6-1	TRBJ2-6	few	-	CASSRRRTSGANVLTF	TGTGCCAGCAGTAGGAGGAGGACCTCTGGGGCCAACGTCCTGACTTTC
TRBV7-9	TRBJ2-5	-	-	CASSEQSYQETQYF	TGTGCCAGCAGCGAACAGTCGTACCAAGAGACCCAGTACTTC